These 19 T cell receptor beta chains were sequenced from one sample in a study of T cells after yellow fever vaccination (dated by TCRdb to about 2019). Library preparation employed 5' RACE. Sequencing was carried out with an Illumina NovaSeq 6000. Clones were called with MiXCR by TCRdb after fastp trimmed the public reads at Q25, and only in-frame beta chains were retained. Entries are consolidated by CDR3 protein sequence, retaining the most common genes and DNA. Here the sample has 99,000 or so distinct CDR3 sequences; around 5.8% occur a single time. Roughly 39% of the sample belongs to the ten largest clones. This specimen's treatment or condition label, per the study, means: live attenuated yellow fever vaccine strain. This material consisted of CD8+ T cells sorted from PBMCs, taken 10 days after the yellow fever booster vaccination. The origin of the receptors is a man younger than 35 who received the YFV17D yellow fever vaccine.

The chain carries TRBV27 and TRBJ2-3; D remains unclear. Trimming stripped 5 bases from V and 4 bases from J, with 7 bases between. The CDR3 is 12 residues long. Per germline, CDR1 MNHEY and CDR2 SMNVEV (reference sequence). The CDR3 DNA reads as TGTGCCAGCAGTCAAGGACCAGATACGCAGTATTTT. Its translation: CASSQGPDTQYF.

The sample holds many counts of this clonotype. Mismatch with germline at one junction end may stem from a read error. The J gene is TRBJ2-7, the V gene TRBV12-3 or TRBV12-4; no definite D call. CDR3 length: 12 amino acids. In DNA, the CDR3 is TGTGCCAGCAGTTTAGCGGGCCCTTCCCCGATCTTC. Residues: CASSLAGPSPIF.

The chain has TRBV12-3 or TRBV12-4 and TRBJ2-5, with D possibly matching TRBD1 (5 bases). V was cut by 7 bases and J by 7 bases, with 10 bases left in between. There are 11 residues in the CDR3. The CDR3 bases are TGTGCCAGCACCGTTAGGGGGACCCAGTACTTC. It codes for CASTVRGTQYF.

This clonotype has more than one count but fewer than ten. The V and J genes are TRBV2 and TRBJ2-3; no clear D. V lost 6 bases and J lost 4, with 11 bases in between. Germline assignment: CDR1 SNHLY and CDR2 FYNNEI. CDR3 length equals 13 residues. For the CDR3, the DNA is TGTGCCAGCAGCGCCTTTGGGTCAGATACGCAGTATTTT. This gives the protein CASSAFGSDTQYF. The full variable domain, with the rest looked up from reference TRBV2 and TRBJ2-3, is EPEVTQTPSHQVTQMGQEVILRCVPISNHLYFYWYRQILGQKVEFLVSFYNNEISEKSEIFDDQFSVERPDGSNFTLKIRSTKLEDSAMYFCASSAFGSDTQYFGPGTRLTVL.

J is TRBJ2-3 and V is TRBV9; D may correspond to TRBD1 or TRBD2 (5 bases each). Germline loops: CDR1 SGDLS, CDR2 YYNGEE. V was pared by 0 bases and J by 8 bases, with 13 bases between. The CDR3 spans 14 residues. The CDR3 loop is CASSVGSGTPTQYF. The CDR3 DNA reads TGTGCCAGCAGCGTAGGTTCGGGGACCCCTACGCAGTATTTT.

The genes are TRBV4-1 and TRBJ2-7, with D possibly being TRBD1 or TRBD2 (6 bases each). V was cut by 5 bases and J by 2 bases, with 22 bases left in between. The CDR3 is 17 residues long. The germline CDR1 and CDR2 sequences are MGHRA and YSYEKL. CDR3 in DNA: TGCGCCAGCAGCACCACGGTCGGGGGCAGGGTAGCCTACGAGCAGTACTTC. This sequence encodes CASSTTVGGRVAYEQYF.

This clonotype has a handful of counts. The chain carries TRBV4-1 and TRBJ1-2; D not certain. The germline V and J ends were trimmed by 0 bases and 7 bases, with 15 bases remaining between them. The CDR3 sequence is 15 residues long. CDR1 MGHRA and CDR2 YSYEKL come from the germline V gene. The CDR3 DNA follows: TGCGCCAGCAGCCAAGACAGGCAACTCGGGCGTGGCTACACCTTC. Its translation: CASSQDRQLGRGYTF.

This clonotype was found many times. The J gene is TRBJ1-1, the V gene TRBV6-2 or TRBV6-3; D not resolved. Trimming stripped 2 bases from V and 4 bases from J, with 11 bases between. Germline values: CDR1 MNHEY, CDR2 SVGEGT. The CDR3 consists of 14 residues. The CDR3 region has the DNA TGTGCCAGCAGTTACGAGGGCGGAGGCACTGAAGCTTTCTTT. Its translation: CASSYEGGGTEAFF.

The rearrangement uses TRBV4-1 and TRBJ1-1; 8 bases match TRBD1. The length of the CDR3 is 16 residues. The V segment lost 0 bases and the J segment 4 bases; nucleotides outside the gene matches: 7. Germline assignment: CDR1 MGHRA and CDR2 YSYEKL. In nucleotides, the CDR3 is TGCGCCAGCAGCCAAGAAGTCAGGGGGCTCGGCACTGAAGCTTTCTTT. Protein: CASSQEVRGLGTEAFF.

The sample holds a few counts of this clonotype. CDR3 protein: CASSGGAGANVLTF. Written as DNA, the CDR3 is TGTGCCAGCAGTGGGGGGGCTGGGGCCAACGTCCTGACTTTC. This sequence joins TRBV6-4 and TRBJ2-6, with D tentatively TRBD2 (6 bases). Trimming pared 4 bases from V and 2 bases from J, leaving 6 bases between. The germline CDR1 and CDR2 sequences are MRHNA and SNTAGT. This CDR3 has 14 residues.

This chain uses TRBV4-1 with TRBJ1-5; TRBD1 matches at 8 bases. Trimming took 2 bases from V and 6 from J; bases not matched to a gene: 3. Germline CDR1 MGHRA, CDR2 YSYEKL. CDR3 length: 14 amino acids. CDR3 nucleotides: TGCGCCAGCAGCCAAACAGGGGGAGTTCAGCCCCAGCATTTT. Protein product: CASSQTGGVQPQHF.

This clonotype came up many times. The J gene is TRBJ2-6, the V gene TRBV6-1; unclear D gene. V gave up 1 base and J gave up 0 bases, with 4 bases separating them. This CDR3 contains 15 residues. Germline V gene sequence: CDR1 MNHNS, CDR2 SASEGT. CDR3: CASSEGGSGANVLTF. The DNA of the CDR3 is TGTGCCAGCAGTGAAGGGGGCTCTGGGGCCAACGTCCTGACTTTC.

The chain employs TRBV20-1 and TRBJ1-1, with D unresolved. Germline lookup yields CDR1 DFQATT and CDR2 SNEGSKA (reference sequence). There are 16 residues in the CDR3. The V and J ends lost 4 bases and 4 bases respectively, with 22 bases between them. The CDR3 DNA reads TGCAGTGCTACCGAACTCCTAAGGTGGTACGGCACTGAAGCTTTCTTT. Translation: CSATELLRWYGTEAFF.

The chain joins TRBV28 to TRBJ2-3, with a possible D match to TRBD2 (5 bases). CDR3 length: 15 amino acids. The V gene lost 0 bases and the J gene lost 4 bases, with 11 bases spanning the gap. Germline V lookup: CDR1 MDHEN, CDR2 SYDVKM. The DNA for the CDR3 is TGTGCCAGCAGTTTATGGGCAACTAGGCCAGATACGCAGTATTTT. Residues: CASSLWATRPDTQYF.

The chain combines TRBV6-1 with TRBJ2-2; D is undetermined. V was pared by 2 bases and J by 1 base, with 8 bases between. The CDR3 is made up of 15 amino acids. Germline CDR1 is MNHNS and CDR2 is SASEGT. This chain's CDR3 is CASSETLLNTGELFF. The CDR3 DNA is TGTGCCAGCAGTGAAACCCTACTGAACACCGGGGAGCTGTTTTTT.

The chain couples TRBV6-6 to TRBJ2-1; D gene unclear. The germline gives CDR1 MNHNY, CDR2 SVGAGI (reference sequence). The length of the CDR3 is 17 residues. The ends were cut back, 5 bases at V and 0 bases at J, with 17 bases in the middle. This chain's CDR3 is CASSAEGPPSSYNEQFF. The CDR3 DNA is TGTGCCAGCAGTGCTGAAGGGCCACCCAGCTCCTACAATGAGCAGTTCTTC.

The chain joins TRBV6-2 or TRBV6-3 to TRBJ1-2; weak D call: TRBD1 (5 bases). V dropped 6 bases and J dropped 6 bases, with 23 bases sitting between them. CDR3 length: 16 residues. The V gene's germline CDR1 is MNHEY and CDR2 SVGEGT. The CDR3 reads CASSLGVFGGPNGYTF. Here the CDR3 DNA reads TGTGCCAGCAGCCTGGGGGTCTTTGGAGGGCCAAATGGCTACACCTTC.

This chain links TRBV6-5 with TRBJ2-1, with 8 nucleotides matching TRBD2. CDR3 length: 15 residues. Looked up from germline, CDR1 is MNHEY and CDR2 is SVGAGI. V gave up 2 bases and J gave up 4 bases; unmatched junction bases: 4. For the CDR3, the DNA is TGTGCCAGCAGTTACGGTCGGGGGGGGTACAATGAGCAGTTCTTC. Protein: CASSYGRGGYNEQFF.

This clonotype came up a few times. The chain is built from TRBV20-1 and TRBJ2-7; 7 bases align to TRBD1. Germline trimming cut 6 bases from V and 3 bases from J; bases unmatched to any gene: 11. The germline V gene has CDR1 DFQATT and CDR2 SNEGSKA (reference sequence). CDR3 length: 14 residues. In DNA form, the CDR3 reads TGCAGTGCGGGCGCAGGGGGTATACTCTACGAGCAGTACTTC. This translates into CSAGAGGILYEQYF.